These T cell receptor beta chains were read from a single sample in a study of T-cell reconstitution after alpha-beta-depleted transplantation in children. In TCRdb, the PCR reads were re-called with MiXCR into one record per CDR3 protein. The sample records about 590,000 distinct CDR3 sequences, 10% to 15% being singletons. Sequences were derived from PBMCs, mostly from graft donor cells, sampled 360 days after TCRalphabeta/CD19-depleted stem cell transplant. These receptors all stem from a male patient younger than 18 who had a stem cell transplant for acute myeloid leukemia, so the T cells may come from the graft donor. Both conserved end residues are part of each CDR3. D genes are given only for firm matches. Only part of the rows carry a size: once, few, many, or a class if the clone is expanded.

>few|.|TRBV5-1
CASSRASGTDTQYF
>many|.|TRBV20-1
CSAPDIEVAYEQYF
>.|TRBD2|TRBV7-8
CASSLREALNNEQFF
>many|.|TRBV18
CASSPGARMGQETQYF
>few|.|TRBV12-3/TRBV12-4
CATTGRSSYNEQFF
>.|.|TRBV30
CAWSVGRAKTDTQYF
>.|TRBD2|TRBV14
CASSQRTSGSYEQYF
>medium-sized|.|TRBV11-2
CASFQGFPGELFF
>few|.|TRBV28
CASSRSWSYNEQFF
>few|TRBD2|TRBV6-5
CASRPTLAGANEQYF
>few|.|TRBV6-5
CASTFWGIQYF
>.|TRBD2|TRBV29-1
CSVAGLAGDEQYF
>many|TRBD1|TRBV4-3
CASSQLQGASDTQYF
>few|.|TRBV7-2
CASSLALSIEETQYF
>many|.|TRBV7-2
CASSLRRIAVSYEQYF
>.|TRBD1|TRBV5-1
CASSLWTGGGYGYTF
>few|.|TRBV12-3/TRBV12-4
CASTDRGGNEKLFF
>.|TRBD1|TRBV29-1
CSVGRDRGRYEQYF
>.|TRBD2|TRBV3-1
CASSHPLAGFYEQYF
>few|.|TRBV7-2
CASSSIQDQSETQYF
>few|.|TRBV11-2
CASTQVATAHEQYF
>many|.|TRBV12-3/TRBV12-4
CASSPLTSSTDTQYF
>many|.|TRBV5-1
CASSLSTRAFYNEQFF
>.|.|TRBV5-6
CASSLTTGSDEQFF
>.|TRBD2|TRBV7-7
CASSPFPSGGDNEQFF
>.|.|TRBV2
CATSGGWDSFPEQYF
>.|.|TRBV7-9
CASSPWRGGPNSPLHF
>many|TRBD2|TRBV29-1
CSVGGTSGLYYEQYF
>.|.|TRBV12-3/TRBV12-4
CASSLGMDTEAFF
>few|.|TRBV30
CAWTPVEKRGGELFF